There are a few counts of the clone carrying this T cell receptor (beta chain). CDR3 length: 16 amino acids. V was pared by 5 bases and J by 3 bases, with 8 bases of the junction left unmatched. The V gene's germline CDR1 is SEHNR and CDR2 FQNEAQ (reference sequence). The entry originates in a study of T cells in Graves' hyperthyroidism and ophthalmopathy. Clinical symptoms, serum thyroxine and TRAb, thyroid ultrasound and orbital computed tomography together formed the diagnostic basis. TCR beta CDR3 regions were amplified from RNA. Researchers ran a first-round RT-PCR on the TCR CDR3 using the HTBI primer set. A single record per CDR3 protein comes from TCRdb applying MiXCR to the multiplex PCR reads. The sample carries 490,000 or so distinct CDR3 sequences, around 15% recorded once.

The sequenced sample was blood. The TCR was taken from a woman in her twenties or thirties with Graves' ophthalmopathy. The chain joins TRBV7-9 to TRBJ2-2; 8 nucleotides match TRBD1. CDR3 loop: CASSADRGWDTGELFF. The CDR3, as DNA: TGTGCCAGCAGCGCCGACAGGGGTTGGGACACCGGGGAGCTGTTTTTT.